Sequencing of this T cell receptor (beta chain) was carried out in a study of blood T cell repertoires in COVID-19. Background on the study: Samples taken during acute and convalescent COVID-19 were collected in the United States, Italy and Spain. PBMCs, B-cell-depleted T cells, or T cells provided the cDNA or gDNA that made up the material.

With 6 bases removed from V and 8 bases from J, the gap between germline ends came to 16 bases. The germline gives CDR1 SNHLY, CDR2 FYNNEI. The CDR3 is 13 amino acids. Methods used by the authors: Reference gene primer amplification in the assay estimated nucleated cell counts. The repertoire was sequenced with immunoSEQ multiplex PCR; TCRdb's copy has only in-frame clones and lacks some. The DNA gave D and trimming, while V, J and clone size come from that table. The sample lists approximately 100,000 clones, roughly 90% occurring once. Sequences were obtained from peripheral blood. The chain carries TRBV2 and TRBJ1-2; D is possibly TRBD1 (6 bases). This TCR came from a human donor with COVID-19, enrolled during active disease. The donor label of this sample is uncertain. The CDR3 protein is CASSHREKAGYTF. The CDR3 nucleotides are TGTGCCAGCAGCCACAGGGAAAAAGCCGGCTACACCTTC.